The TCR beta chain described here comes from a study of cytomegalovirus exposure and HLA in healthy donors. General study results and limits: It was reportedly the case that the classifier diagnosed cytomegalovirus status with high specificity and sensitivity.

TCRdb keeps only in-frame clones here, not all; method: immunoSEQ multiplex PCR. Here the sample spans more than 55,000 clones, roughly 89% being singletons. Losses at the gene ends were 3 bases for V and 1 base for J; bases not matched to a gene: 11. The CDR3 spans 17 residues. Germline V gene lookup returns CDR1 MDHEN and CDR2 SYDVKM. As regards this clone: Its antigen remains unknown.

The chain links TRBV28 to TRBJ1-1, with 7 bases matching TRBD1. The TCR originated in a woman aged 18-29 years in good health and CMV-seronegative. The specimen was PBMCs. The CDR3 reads CASSFGVRGYRNTEAFF. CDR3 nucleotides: TGTGCCAGCAGTTTCGGAGTCAGGGGGTATAGGAACACTGAAGCTTTCTTT.